Following are 31 T cell receptor beta chains from one sample sequenced in a study of blood T cell repertoires in COVID-19. Produced via immunoSEQ multiplex PCR; TCRdb's table is partial and in-frame only. The sample includes approximately 67,000 clones, approximately 87% seen only once; the top ten take 4% to 5.5%. Sequences were obtained from peripheral blood. The origin of the receptors is a man aged 45-65 years with active COVID-19.

The genes are TRBV11-2 and TRBJ2-1, with a possible D match to TRBD2 (6 bases). Trimming pared 1 base from V and 2 bases from J, leaving 9 bases between. Germline V CDR1 and CDR2: SGHAT, FQNNGV. The CDR3 extends over 15 amino acids. The CDR3: CASSLVRTTYNEQFF. The DNA for the CDR3 is TGTGCCAGCAGCTTAGTTAGGACTACCTACAATGAGCAGTTCTTC.

The chain couples TRBV7-2 to TRBJ2-3; 13 nucleotides align to TRBD2. The CDR3 runs 17 residues. The trim removed 5 bases at V and 3 bases at J, leaving 8 bases unmatched. Germline V gene sequence: CDR1 SGHTA, CDR2 FQGNSA. The CDR3 DNA follows: TGTGCCAGCAGCCCCCGAGGGACTAGCGGGATTACAGATACGCAGTATTTT. Encoded protein: CASSPRGTSGITDTQYF.

This clone showed up just once. The chain employs TRBV7-9 and TRBJ1-1; TRBD1 aligns across 8 bases. V lost 1 base, J lost 4 bases, and 2 bases stayed unmatched. The length of the CDR3 is 14 residues. Germline CDR1 SEHNR, CDR2 FQNEAQ (reference sequence). The CDR3 loop is CASSLGTGSTEAFF. DNA for the CDR3: TGTGCCAGCAGCTTAGGGACAGGGAGCACTGAAGCTTTCTTT.

This sequence joins TRBV25-1 and TRBJ1-1, with D possibly being TRBD1 (5 bases). From germline, CDR1 is MGHDK and CDR2 SYGVNS. V was trimmed by 7 bases and J by 3 bases, leaving 15 bases between them. The CDR3 has 14 amino acids. CDR3 nucleotides: TGTGCCAGCACTCCGGGACGGGGGTACACTGAAGCTTTCTTT. It encodes CASTPGRGYTEAFF. The full variable domain, with the rest looked up from reference TRBV25-1 and TRBJ1-1, is EADIYQTPRYLVIGTGKKITLECSQTMGHDKMYWYQQDPGMELHLIHYSYGVNSTEKGDLSSESTVSRIRTEHFPLTLESARPSHTSQYLCASTPGRGYTEAFFGQGTRLTVV.

The CDR3 bases are TGTGCCAGTAGTATCTCCGCGGGCTGGAACACTGAAGCTTTCTTT. Translation gives CASSISAGWNTEAFF. The gene calls are TRBV19 and TRBJ1-1; D is unresolved. CDR3 length: 15 residues. Germline assignment: CDR1 LNHDA and CDR2 SQIVND (reference sequence). V lost 3 bases and J lost 1, with 12 bases in between.

This chain links TRBV29-1 with TRBJ2-2; 9 bases are a match to TRBD1. The CDR3 has 15 amino acids. The ends lost 5 bases at V and 4 bases at J; junction bases unmatched: 8. Germline values: CDR1 SQVTM, CDR2 ANQGSEA. The CDR3 is CSVRSGTGSTGELFF. The CDR3, as DNA: TGCAGCGTTCGCTCAGGGACAGGGAGCACCGGGGAGCTGTTTTTT.

The V gene is TRBV5-1, the J gene TRBJ2-1, with 7 bases aligning to TRBD2. The germline V gene encodes CDR1 SGHRS and CDR2 YFSETQ. The CDR3 extends over 14 amino acids. With V trimmed by 0 bases and J by 8 bases, 5 bases remained unmatched. The CDR3 bases are TGCGCCAGCAGCTTGGAGGGGAGGGTAGATGAGCAGTTCTTC. It translates to CASSLEGRVDEQFF.

This clone was found once. The rearrangement uses TRBV6-5 and TRBJ2-7; TRBD1 might be the D (6 bases). The V and J ends lost 2 bases and 3 bases respectively, with 17 bases between them. CDR1 MNHEY and CDR2 SVGAGI come from the germline V gene. CDR3 length: 16 residues. In DNA, the CDR3 is TGTGCCAGCAGTTACAGGCAGGGGATCGTGAACTACGAGCAGTACTTC. Encoded protein: CASSYRQGIVNYEQYF.

The CDR3 loop reads CASSSPFQGARDGYTF. DNA for the CDR3: TGTGCCAGCAGCTCACCATTCCAGGGGGCGCGAGATGGCTACACCTTC. The V call is TRBV7-9, the J call TRBJ1-2, with TRBD1 matching 8 bases. This CDR3 region has 16 residues. Germline V gene lookup returns CDR1 SEHNR and CDR2 FQNEAQ (reference sequence). With 4 bases clipped from V and 6 bases from J, the junction kept 13 bases outside the gene matches. Drawing the rest from reference TRBV7-9 and TRBJ1-2, the complete variable domain is DTGVSQNPRHKITKRGQNVTFRCDPISEHNRLYWYRQTLGQGPEFLTYFQNEAQLEKSRLLSDRFSAERPKGSFSTLEIQRTEQGDSAMYLCASSSPFQGARDGYTFGSGTRLTVV.

This CDR3 reads CATSRREGGLETQYF. DNA for the CDR3: TGTGCCACCAGCAGAAGAGAAGGGGGTTTAGAGACCCAGTACTTC. This chain uses TRBV15 with TRBJ2-5, with D perhaps matching TRBD1 (6 bases). Trimming left V 2 bases short and J 4 bases short, with 14 bases between. Germline assignment: CDR1 LNHNV and CDR2 YYDKDF (reference sequence). The CDR3 runs 15 residues.

The CDR3 region is CASRLRTEAFF. CDR3 nucleotide sequence: TGTGCCAGCCGCTTGCGGACTGAAGCTTTCTTT. The gene calls are TRBV6-5 and TRBJ1-1; D is unresolved. The V gene's germline CDR1 is MNHEY and CDR2 SVGAGI. CDR3 length equals 11 residues. V dropped 8 bases and J dropped 5 bases, with 9 bases sitting between them.

The chain is built from TRBV4-3 and TRBJ1-5; a weak D match, TRBD1 (5 bases). Trimming removed 0 bases from V and 2 bases from J, with 8 bases in between. The CDR3 contains 15 residues. Looked up from germline, CDR1 is LGHNA and CDR2 is YSLEER. The CDR3 DNA reads as TGCGCCAGCAGCCAAGATTTACAGGGCAATCAGCCCCAGCATTTT. Residues: CASSQDLQGNQPQHF.

A few counts support this clone. The chain carries TRBV7-2 and TRBJ1-4, with D uncertain. This CDR3 spans 13 amino acids. Germline-derived CDR1 and CDR2 are SGHTA and FQGNSA. Trimming removed 6 bases at V and 5 bases at J, with 10 bases between. Written as DNA, the CDR3 is TGTGCCAGCAGTCCCTTTTCGAATGAAAAACTGTTTTTT. Amino acid sequence: CASSPFSNEKLFF.

This clone appeared a single time. J is TRBJ2-7 and V is TRBV4-2; a weak D match, TRBD1 (5 bases). The CDR3 contains 15 residues. Trimming removed 0 bases from V and 2 bases from J, with 11 bases in between. CDR1 is LGHNA, CDR2 YNFKEQ, per germline. The CDR3 protein is CASSQEGQTPYEQYF. The CDR3 DNA is TGTGCCAGCAGCCAAGAGGGGCAGACCCCCTACGAGCAGTACTTC.

The J gene is TRBJ2-3, the V gene TRBV7-3, with 7 bases matching TRBD2. The CDR3 is 14 residues long. Germline CDR1 reads SGHTA; CDR2 reads FQGTGA. V was pared by 5 bases and J by 0 bases, with 2 bases of the junction left unmatched. This CDR3 reads CASSISGSTDTQYF. The CDR3 region has the DNA TGTGCCAGCAGCATTAGCGGGAGCACAGATACGCAGTATTTT.

The V and J genes are TRBV5-1 and TRBJ1-2; D remains unclear. Germline assignment: CDR1 SGHRS and CDR2 YFSETQ. The CDR3 is 12 residues long. Between the trimmed V and J ends, which lost 0 bases and 8 bases, there was a span of 8 bases. The CDR3 region is CASSLDREGYTF. CDR3 in DNA: TGCGCCAGCAGCTTGGACCGGGAAGGCTACACCTTC.

The chain is built from TRBV29-1 and TRBJ1-5, with D possibly matching TRBD1 (6 bases). Per germline, CDR1 SQVTM and CDR2 ANQGSEA. This CDR3 region has 13 residues. Trimming shortened V by 5 bases and J by 7 bases, and 15 bases separated the two germline ends. The CDR3 reads CSVRFDRRQPQHF. DNA for the CDR3: TGCAGCGTTAGATTCGACAGGCGGCAGCCCCAGCATTTT.

The chain combines TRBV18 with TRBJ2-3; TRBD1 matches 9 bases. V shed 8 bases, J shed 0 bases, and the junction held 9 bases outside the gene matches. The germline gives CDR1 KGHSH, CDR2 LQKENI. The CDR3 loop spans 16 amino acids. CDR3 nucleotides: TGTGCCAGCATCCGCGTCGACAGGGGGAGCACAGATACGCAGTATTTT. This sequence encodes CASIRVDRGSTDTQYF.

The rearrangement links TRBV5-1 to TRBJ2-2, with TRBD2 as a possible D gene (5 bases). V was trimmed by 4 bases and J by 5 bases, leaving 24 bases between them. This CDR3 comprises 18 residues. Looked up from germline, CDR1 is SGHRS and CDR2 is YFSETQ. This CDR3 is CASSPRAIGELGTGELFF. The CDR3 DNA reads as TGCGCCAGCAGCCCGAGGGCCATTGGGGAACTGGGAACCGGGGAGCTGTTTTTT.

This clone has a handful of counts. The chain combines TRBV27 with TRBJ1-4, with no clear D. The V end lost 6 bases, the J end lost 8 bases, and 13 bases lay between the germline ends. CDR3 size: 13 residues. CDR1 is MNHEY, CDR2 SMNVEV, per germline (reference sequence). The CDR3 spells CASSFWLGEKLFF. In DNA, the CDR3 is TGTGCCAGCAGCTTTTGGCTAGGCGAAAAACTGTTTTTT.

Only one count was recorded for this clone. V gene TRBV4-3 combines with J gene TRBJ2-3, with 10 bases fitting TRBD2. The CDR3 length is 14 residues. Germline V gives CDR1 LGHNA, CDR2 YSLEER. Unmatched junction bases numbered 0, after V lost 3 bases and J lost 3 bases. The CDR3 loop is CASSQGLATDTQYF. The CDR3 nucleotides read TGCGCCAGCAGCCAGGGACTAGCGACAGATACGCAGTATTTT.

V and J are TRBV6-5 and TRBJ1-4; maybe TRBD1 (5 bases). The germline V gene encodes CDR1 MNHEY and CDR2 SVGAGI. This CDR3 is 15 amino acids long. V lost 4 bases to trimming and J lost 2 bases, with 11 bases between them. Written as DNA, the CDR3 is TGTGCCAGCAGTTCAGGCAGGGCGACTAATGAAAAACTGTTTTTT. Protein sequence: CASSSGRATNEKLFF.

This chain links TRBV6-4 with TRBJ1-1; 7 nucleotides match TRBD1. The CDR3 spans 13 residues. V was clipped by 4 bases and J by 8 bases; unmatched bases: 7. The V gene's germline CDR1 is MRHNA and CDR2 SNTAGT. This CDR3 reads CASSAQGRGEAFF. The CDR3 nucleotides read TGTGCCAGCAGTGCACAGGGGCGCGGGGAAGCTTTCTTT.

V gene TRBV5-6 combines with J gene TRBJ1-3; D might be TRBD1 (6 bases). The V end lost 4 bases, the J end lost 0 bases, and 14 bases lay between the germline ends. Per the germline V gene, CDR1 is SGHDT and CDR2 is YYEEEE. The CDR3 has 16 amino acids. CDR3 in amino acids: CASSEDSFGSGNTIYF. The CDR3 DNA reads as TGTGCCAGCAGCGAGGACAGTTTTGGCTCTGGAAACACCATATATTTT. Looking up the rest from reference TRBV5-6 and TRBJ1-3 gives the full variable domain: DAGVTQSPTHLIKTRGQQVTLRCSPKSGHDTVSWYQQALGQGPQFIFQYYEEEERQRGNFPDRFSGHQFPNYSSELNVNALLLGDSALYLCASSEDSFGSGNTIYFGEGSWLTVV.

In nucleotides, the CDR3 is TGTGCCAGCAGCTTTGGAGCGGGTAGGGACAATGAGCAGTTCTTC. This gives the protein CASSFGAGRDNEQFF. The chain combines TRBV5-4 with TRBJ2-1, with D maybe TRBD2 (6 bases). This CDR3 region has 15 residues. Germline V gives CDR1 SGHNT, CDR2 YYREEE (reference sequence). Trimming stripped 2 bases from V and 5 bases from J, with 14 bases between.

The V call is TRBV19, the J call TRBJ2-3; 14 bases are shared with TRBD2. The J segment lost 5 bases and the V segment lost 4 bases, leaving 11 bases of the junction unmatched. The CDR3 spans 18 residues. From germline, CDR1 is LNHDA and CDR2 SQIVND (reference sequence). The CDR3, as DNA: TGTGCCAGTAGTAACCTGGGACTAGCGGGAGCTGATGGAGATACGCAGTATTTT. This gives the protein CASSNLGLAGADGDTQYF.

The gene calls are TRBV5-1 and TRBJ2-3; TRBD2 aligns across 11 bases. The CDR3 totals 16 residues. Germline V gene data show CDR1 as SGHRS and CDR2 as YFSETQ. V lost 3 bases, J lost 0 bases, and 3 bases stayed unmatched. The CDR3, as DNA: TGCGCCAGCAGCTGGGGACTAGCGGCTAGCACAGATACGCAGTATTTT. Translating it yields CASSWGLAASTDTQYF.

J is TRBJ1-2 and V is TRBV28, with a weak D call TRBD1 (6 bases). With 2 bases removed from V and 7 bases from J, the gap between germline ends came to 20 bases. The CDR3 loop spans 16 amino acids. Germline-derived CDR1 and CDR2 are MDHEN and SYDVKM. The CDR3 protein is CASSLKLPGVSSGYTF. The CDR3 nucleotides read TGTGCCAGCAGTTTAAAACTTCCAGGGGTTTCAAGTGGCTACACCTTC.

The CDR3 region has the DNA TGCAGTGCTAGATCAGGGCACGAGCAGTACTTC. Translating gives CSARSGHEQYF. The chain carries TRBV20-1 and TRBJ2-7; weak D call: TRBD1 (5 bases). CDR1 DFQATT and CDR2 SNEGSKA come from the germline V gene (reference sequence). CDR3 length equals 11 residues. Trimming took off 2 bases at V and 5 bases at J, with 7 bases between the two ends.

This chain joins TRBV6-2 or TRBV6-3 and TRBJ2-1; no definite D call. This CDR3 comprises 14 residues. The ends were cut back, 2 bases at V and 6 bases at J, with 11 bases in the middle. CDR1 is MNHEY, CDR2 SVGEGT, per germline. The CDR3 DNA reads as TGTGCCAGCAGTTACGGCAGACTGGGCAATGAGCAGTTCTTC. Translating gives CASSYGRLGNEQFF.

This clone was counted once. The chain couples TRBV13 to TRBJ1-1; no reliable D call. Germline CDR1 and CDR2: PRHDT and FYEKMQ (reference sequence). The CDR3 covers 16 residues. Trimming removed 2 bases from V and 0 bases from J, with 13 bases in between. Here the CDR3 DNA reads TGTGCCAGCAGCTTACGGTCCCCCGAGGTGAACACTGAAGCTTTCTTT. Translating gives CASSLRSPEVNTEAFF.